The 32 T cell receptor beta chains below come from one sample, sequenced in a study of CD8 T cells in ankylosing spondylitis (dated by TCRdb to the late 2010s). Points the paper makes about the study in general: Blood from ankylosing spondylitis patients appeared to be characterized by a TCR beta motif composed of eight highly homologous amino acid variants.

These receptors' antigens are unknown. Libraries were prepared through 5' RACE. Sequencing was carried out with an Illumina HiSeq 2500. The public reads were reanalyzed by TCRdb: fastp trimming at Q25, MiXCR alignment, in-frame beta chains only. Entries are consolidated by CDR3 protein sequence, retaining the most common genes and DNA. The sample table holds some 700,000 distinct CDR3 sequences, of which around 19% were seen once. Under 20% of the sample lies in the top ten. The sequenced material came from blood, either unsorted or a sorted T cell fraction (not recorded which). The receptors shown here come from a male donor with ankylosing spondylitis.

This clonotype was picked up a small number of times. V usage is TRBV20-1 and J usage is TRBJ2-7; TRBD2 matches at 12 bases. The CDR3 loop spans 13 amino acids. The ends lost 2 bases at V and 5 bases at J; junction bases unmatched: 1. Germline lookup yields CDR1 DFQATT and CDR2 SNEGSKA (reference sequence). The CDR3 sequence: CSARLAGGNEQYF. The CDR3 bases are TGCAGTGCTAGACTAGCGGGAGGGAACGAGCAGTACTTC.

At least ten counts were recorded for this clonotype. This CDR3 is CASSPTHLDTTGNTIYF. In DNA form, the CDR3 reads TGTGCCAGCAGTCCTACCCATTTGGATACAACTGGAAACACCATATATTTT. This chain links TRBV2 with TRBJ1-3; D unclear. Trimming shortened V by 5 bases and J by 2 bases, and 19 bases separated the two germline ends. The CDR3 extends over 17 amino acids. Germline V gene sequence: CDR1 SNHLY, CDR2 FYNNEI.

Concerning this clonotype: One junction end disagrees with the germline gene, perhaps due to a read error. This chain connects TRBV20-1 to TRBJ1-1, with 9 bases lining up with TRBD1. Germline V lookup: CDR1 DFQATT, CDR2 SNEGSKA (reference sequence). The CDR3 spans 12 residues. CDR3 region: CSAARTGGVVSF. CDR3 nucleotides: TGCAGTGCCGCGCGAACAGGGGGCGTTGTAAGCTTT.

V usage is TRBV5-1 and J usage is TRBJ2-5, with 9 bases lining up with TRBD1. CDR1 SGHRS and CDR2 YFSETQ come from the germline V gene. The CDR3 is 17 residues long. The V gene end was trimmed by 3 bases and the J gene end by 2 bases; junction bases not matched to a gene: 11. The CDR3 region has the DNA TGCGCCAGCAGCTACCGGACAGGGGCGCAACTTCAAGAGACCCAGTACTTC. Encoded protein: CASSYRTGAQLQETQYF.

V and J are TRBV12-3 or TRBV12-4 and TRBJ1-1; D gene unclear. V gave up 7 bases and J gave up 3 bases, with 12 bases separating them. The CDR3 runs to 13 residues. CDR3 bases: TGTGCCAGCAAGGCCGCGGGCCACACTGAAGCTTTCTTT. It encodes CASKAAGHTEAFF.

J is TRBJ1-1 and V is TRBV3-1; TRBD1 aligns across 9 bases. Germline loops: CDR1 LGHDT, CDR2 YNNKEL (reference sequence). The CDR3 is made up of 13 amino acids. Germline trimming cut 4 bases from V and 7 bases from J; bases unmatched to any gene: 4. In DNA, the CDR3 is TGTGCCAGCAGCCCACAGGGGGCGGATGAAGCTTTCTTT. It encodes CASSPQGADEAFF.

This clonotype came up a few times. The CDR3 spells CASSTRQRNNSPLHF. The CDR3 DNA reads TGTGCCAGCAGTACCCGACAGAGGAATAATTCACCCCTCCACTTT. The chain employs TRBV6-5 and TRBJ1-6; D is possibly TRBD1 (5 bases). Germline V gives CDR1 MNHEY, CDR2 SVGAGI. Trimming took 5 bases from V and 5 from J, leaving 13 bases between them. This CDR3 comprises 15 residues.

The chain has TRBV20-1 and TRBJ1-1; D gene unclear. Germline V gene sequence: CDR1 DFQATT, CDR2 SNEGSKA (reference sequence). The V gene lost 5 bases and the J gene lost 1 base, with 8 bases spanning the gap. The CDR3 runs to 12 residues. CDR3 nucleotide sequence: TGCAGTGCTCCCCGACAGAACACTGAAGCTTTCTTT. This sequence encodes CSAPRQNTEAFF.

The chain carries TRBV12-3 or TRBV12-4 and TRBJ1-4, with TRBD1 identical over 7 bases. CDR3 length equals 15 residues. Trimming removed 8 bases from V and 0 bases from J; junction bases left unmatched: 6. CDR3 in DNA: TGTGCCAGCGTCCGACAGGGAACAACTAATGAAAAACTGTTTTTT. As protein: CASVRQGTTNEKLFF.

This chain links TRBV12-3 or TRBV12-4 with TRBJ2-1; 7 bases match TRBD2. The CDR3 length is 16 residues. V was clipped by 7 bases and J by 5 bases; unmatched bases: 14. The CDR3 DNA follows: TGTGCCAGCACCCCTCCCGCGGGGAGGGTCCACAATGAGCAGTTCTTC. Its translation is CASTPPAGRVHNEQFF.

This CDR3 reads CSARGRGIINEQFF. The CDR3 DNA reads TGCAGTGCTAGAGGCCGGGGGATAATTAATGAGCAGTTCTTC. The chain links TRBV20-1 to TRBJ2-1, with D perhaps TRBD2 (6 bases). V was shortened by 1 base and J by 7 bases, with 14 bases between the two germline ends. The CDR3 loop spans 14 amino acids. In germline, CDR1 is DFQATT, CDR2 SNEGSKA (reference sequence).

The V call is TRBV19, the J call TRBJ2-7, with D hard to call. The germline gives CDR1 LNHDA, CDR2 SQIVND (reference sequence). The CDR3 length is 13 residues. V lost 1 base to trimming and J lost 7 bases, with 11 bases between them. The CDR3 region is CASSIGLSVEQYF. The CDR3 region has the DNA TGTGCCAGTAGTATAGGACTTTCCGTGGAGCAGTACTTC.

This clonotype has only one observation. The rearrangement links TRBV28 to TRBJ2-4; either TRBD1 or TRBD2 may supply D (5 bases each). This CDR3 is built from 13 residues. Germline values: CDR1 MDHEN, CDR2 SYDVKM. The V gene lost 4 bases and the J gene lost 10 bases, with 14 bases spanning the gap. The CDR3 reads CASSSPGRPIQYF. In nucleotides, the CDR3 is TGTGCCAGCAGTTCTCCGGGGCGGCCGATTCAGTACTTC.

The chain is built from TRBV20-1 and TRBJ1-5; D is perhaps TRBD1 (5 bases). Germline values: CDR1 DFQATT, CDR2 SNEGSKA (reference sequence). Trimming cost V 0 bases and J 4 bases, with 10 bases left between them. The CDR3 contains 14 residues. DNA of the CDR3: TGCAGTGCTAGAGATGGGGCGGTTAATCAGCCCCAGCATTTT. It codes for CSARDGAVNQPQHF.

The CDR3 sequence is CASSLVDRGRDTIYF. In nucleotides, the CDR3 is TGTGCCAGCAGCTTAGTCGACAGGGGCAGGGACACCATATATTTT. The chain recombines TRBV7-2 with TRBJ1-3; 8 bases agree with TRBD1. The length of the CDR3 is 15 residues. Per germline, CDR1 SGHTA and CDR2 FQGNSA. V gave up 1 base and J gave up 8 bases; unmatched junction bases: 7.

This clonotype showed up just a few times. V and J are TRBV27 and TRBJ2-1; 13 bases are shared with TRBD2. CDR1 is MNHEY, CDR2 SMNVEV, per germline (reference sequence). J was trimmed by 6 bases and V by 3 bases; bases with no gene match: 14. This CDR3 has 19 residues. CDR3 protein: CASSFRLAGGLGVGNEQFF. CDR3 DNA sequence: TGTGCCAGCAGTTTCAGACTAGCGGGGGGATTGGGTGTGGGCAATGAGCAGTTCTTC.

This sequence joins TRBV20-1 and TRBJ1-1; D perhaps matches TRBD1 (6 bases). V was clipped by 5 bases and J by 1 base, with 11 bases between them. The CDR3 is 13 amino acids. The germline V gene encodes CDR1 DFQATT and CDR2 SNEGSKA (reference sequence). The CDR3: CSAFHRENTEAFF. The CDR3 coding sequence is TGCAGTGCTTTCCACAGGGAGAACACTGAAGCTTTCTTT.

The chain couples TRBV24-1 to TRBJ2-5, with 11 positions matching TRBD2. The CDR3 totals 20 residues. Germline V gene lookup returns CDR1 KGHDR and CDR2 SFDVKD. J gave up 5 bases and V 5 bases, and 21 bases lay outside the gene matches. The CDR3 DNA follows: TGTGCCACCAGTGCCCCGACAGGGCCGCGAACTAGCGGGAGAAGCGAGACCCAGTACTTC. This encodes CATSAPTGPRTSGRSETQYF.

The chain is built from TRBV6-2 or TRBV6-3 and TRBJ2-5; D is undetermined. Germline values: CDR1 MNHEY, CDR2 SVGEGT. The CDR3 consists of 12 residues. Trimming shortened V by 2 bases and J by 13 bases, and 14 bases separated the two germline ends. Written as DNA, the CDR3 is TGTGCCAGCAGTTACGTTGACGCGCAGGTGTACTTC. Amino acid sequence: CASSYVDAQVYF.

In this sample, this clonotype turned up a few times. The CDR3 nucleotides read TGTGCCAGCAGCCCTTCGGGGGGGGGAAGCTCCTACAATGAGCAGTTCTTC. Its protein product is CASSPSGGGSSYNEQFF. The V and J genes are TRBV7-2 and TRBJ2-1; 8 bases match TRBD2. The CDR3 is made up of 17 amino acids. V lost 5 bases, J lost 0 bases, and 9 bases stayed unmatched. Germline CDR1 and CDR2: SGHTA and FQGNSA.

The chain employs TRBV5-1 and TRBJ2-5; tentative D call: TRBD2 (6 bases). The CDR3 is 15 residues long. The germline V gene has CDR1 SGHRS and CDR2 YFSETQ. V was clipped by 0 bases and J by 5 bases, with 14 bases between them. CDR3 in DNA: TGCGCCAGCAGCTTGGTCGGGGGATCAGGGGAGACCCAGTACTTC. Its translation is CASSLVGGSGETQYF.

This clonotype came up a few times. This rearrangement joins TRBV12-3 or TRBV12-4 to TRBJ2-2; 8 bases match TRBD1. The V and J ends lost 5 bases and 6 bases, in that order; junction bases with no gene match: 5. The CDR3 has 14 amino acids. The CDR3 spells CASSRLDRAGELFF. The CDR3 nucleotides are TGTGCCAGCAGTCGCCTGGACAGGGCCGGGGAGCTGTTTTTT.

This clonotype was observed a few times. The chain is built from TRBV7-3 and TRBJ2-1, with 10 bases lining up with TRBD1. CDR3 length: 16 amino acids. Germline CDR1 and CDR2: SGHTA and FQGTGA. V lost 4 bases, J lost 3 bases, and 6 bases stayed unmatched. CDR3 sequence: CASSSAWTGGYNEQFF. The CDR3 nucleotides are TGTGCCAGCAGCTCCGCGTGGACAGGGGGCTACAATGAGCAGTTCTTC.

As DNA, the CDR3 is TGTGCCAGCAGTGCCCCAGGGAGGAGGGTGACGGAAAAACTGTTTTTT. This codes for CASSAPGRRVTEKLFF. This sequence joins TRBV28 and TRBJ1-4; tentatively, D is TRBD1 (5 bases). Trimming pared 5 bases from V and 8 bases from J, leaving 21 bases between. This CDR3 spans 16 amino acids. Germline assignment: CDR1 MDHEN and CDR2 SYDVKM.

V is TRBV20-1 and J is TRBJ2-7; 11 nucleotides match TRBD2. The CDR3 is 13 amino acids. The V gene end was trimmed by 3 bases and the J gene end by 5 bases; junction bases not matched to a gene: 3. Germline V CDR1 and CDR2: DFQATT, SNEGSKA (reference sequence). In DNA, the CDR3 is TGCAGTGCTAGGAGACTAGCGGGGAACGAGCAGTACTTC. Protein product: CSARRLAGNEQYF.

This clonotype occurred a few times. The chain couples TRBV9 to TRBJ2-3; a possible D gene is TRBD2 (7 bases). CDR3 length equals 17 residues. V was clipped by 2 bases and J by 1 base, with 17 bases between them. The germline CDR1 and CDR2 sequences are SGDLS and YYNGEE. The CDR3 is CASSVRRGGQRTDTQYF. The CDR3 nucleotides read TGTGCCAGCAGCGTCCGAAGGGGGGGCCAACGCACAGATACGCAGTATTTT.

The chain carries TRBV29-1 and TRBJ2-2; D remains unclear. Germline V gene lookup returns CDR1 SQVTM and CDR2 ANQGSEA. Trimming left V 0 bases short and J 2 bases short, with 4 bases between. The CDR3 spans 13 residues. The DNA for the CDR3 is TGCAGCGTTGAAGATTACAACACCGGGGAGCTGTTTTTT. This sequence encodes CSVEDYNTGELFF.

The chain joins TRBV20-1 to TRBJ2-2; 8 bases fit TRBD2. The junction had 6 bases not matched to a gene; V was cut back by 4 bases and J by 5 bases. Germline CDR1 reads DFQATT; CDR2 reads SNEGSKA (reference sequence). The CDR3 covers 14 residues. The CDR3 DNA reads TGCAGTGCTACCTCCGGGACTAGAACCGGGGAGCTGTTTTTT. It is translated as CSATSGTRTGELFF.

The chain joins TRBV18 to TRBJ2-1; D is unresolved. V gave up 9 bases and J gave up 3 bases, with 6 bases separating them. Germline CDR1 KGHSH, CDR2 LQKENI. This CDR3 contains 11 residues. CDR3 DNA sequence: TGTGCCAGGTACGACTACAATGAGCAGTTCTTC. It codes for CARYDYNEQFF.

V and J are TRBV28 and TRBJ1-5; D call uncertain. CDR1 and CDR2 (germline): MDHEN, SYDVKM. This CDR3 has 12 amino acids. The V end was cut by 8 bases, the J end by 6 bases, with 11 bases between. Here the CDR3 DNA reads TGTGCCAGCGTCACGGCGTTTCAGCCCCAGCATTTT. It encodes CASVTAFQPQHF.

At least ten counts were recorded for this clonotype. The rearrangement joins TRBV12-3 or TRBV12-4 to TRBJ2-7, with 7 bases lining up with TRBD1. This CDR3 spans 13 amino acids. Trimming took 6 bases from V and 3 from J; bases not matched to a gene: 5. This chain's CDR3 is CASSWGQFYEQYF. CDR3 sequence (DNA): TGTGCCAGCAGCTGGGGACAGTTCTACGAGCAGTACTTC.

V and J are TRBV4-3 and TRBJ2-2; TRBD1 matches at 7 bases. Trimming took 4 bases from V and 2 from J; bases not matched to a gene: 10. The V gene's germline CDR1 is LGHNA and CDR2 YSLEER. The CDR3 contains 17 residues. The CDR3 bases are TGCGCCAGCAGCCCGGAAGGGACAGTAGCAAACACCGGGGAGCTGTTTTTT. Translated: CASSPEGTVANTGELFF.